The T cell receptor beta chain under discussion was sequenced for a study of PD-1 blockade in classical Hodgkin lymphoma. Produced via immunoSEQ multiplex PCR; TCRdb's table is partial and in-frame only. The sample shows some 93,000 clones, about three quarters of them seen only once. About this clone: What it binds is unknown.

Specified time point: cycle 4 day 1 (C4D1), after five to seven weeks of nivolumab. With no exception, relapse followed autologous stem cell transplantation in all patients, and brentuximab vedotin exposure varied. When best responses were assessed, they were complete response, partial response or progressive disease. Study conclusions and caveats: Whatever underlies the repertoire differences (possibly disease activity or prior therapy) remains undefined. Relative to healthy donors, newly diagnosed patients reportedly had lower baseline TCR diversity, which was reported as lower still in relapsed/refractory patients. Prior to therapy, complete responders displayed diversity much like that of newly diagnosed patients.

Germline V gene lookup returns CDR1 ENHRY and CDR2 SYGVKD. V trimming: 0 bases; J trimming: 6 bases; junction bases outside the gene matches: 0. The CDR3 covers 13 residues. The chain carries TRBV10-3 and TRBJ1-2; 8 bases are a match to TRBD1. This TCR was recovered from a human donor with classical Hodgkin lymphoma. Here the sequenced sample was peripheral blood mononuclear cells (PBMCs), taken before the fourth cycle of nivolumab. The CDR3 is CAISESTGDGYTF. The CDR3 coding sequence is TGTGCCATCAGTGAGTCGACAGGGGATGGCTACACCTTC.